Listed below are T cell receptor beta chains from one sample, sequenced in a study of blood T cell repertoires in COVID-19. This table comes from immunoSEQ multiplex PCR, and its TCRdb copy is limited to in-frame clones, with some not included. This table holds 150,000 to 200,000 clones, roughly 90% found once. The sequencing sample was made of peripheral blood. The receptors shown here come from a woman aged 65 to 85 with acute or convalescent COVID-19. The CDR3 runs from the conserved cysteine through the conserved F or W. The D gene is left open where the match is weak. Clone size is stated in some rows and not others, as once, few, many or a class when expanded.

V,J,size,D,CDR3,DNA
TRBV19,TRBJ1-5,once,-,CASSTPQGAGARNQPQHF,TGTGCCAGTAGTACTCCACAAGGGGCGGGGGCGCGGAATCAGCCCCAGCATTTT
TRBV18,TRBJ2-7,-,TRBD2,CASSRTSATYEQYF,TGTGCCAGCTCGCGAACTAGCGCAACCTACGAGCAGTACTTC
TRBV7-9,TRBJ2-5,-,-,CASSFRGGETQYF,TGTGCCAGCAGCTTCCGGGGTGGGGAGACCCAGTACTTC
TRBV7-3,TRBJ1-6,-,-,CASSLNLDSPLHF,TGTGCCAGCAGCTTAAATCTCGATTCACCCCTCCACTTT
TRBV3-1/TRBV3-2,TRBJ2-1,-,-,CASSQISGRWDNEQFF,TGTGCCAGCAGCCAAATTTCGGGAAGGTGGGACAATGAGCAGTTCTTC
TRBV6-5,TRBJ1-3,-,TRBD1,CASSYRRRGGNTIYF,TGTGCCAGCAGTTATCGACGCAGGGGGGGAAACACCATATATTTT
TRBV14,TRBJ1-2,-,-,CASSQDRGGAGGYTF,TGTGCCAGCAGCCAAGATAGAGGGGGGGCTGGTGGCTACACCTTC
TRBV6-5,TRBJ1-4,-,TRBD1,CASRDRGGEKLFF,TGTGCCAGCAGAGACAGGGGAGGTGAAAAACTGTTTTTT
TRBV6-5,TRBJ1-1,-,TRBD1,CASSSQGAGTEAFF,TGTGCCAGCAGTTCACAGGGGGCAGGCACTGAAGCTTTCTTT
TRBV5-1,TRBJ2-1,few,TRBD1,CASSWGQGIGSHNEQFF,TGCGCCAGCAGCTGGGGACAGGGCATTGGGTCACACAATGAGCAGTTCTTC
TRBV3-1/TRBV3-2,TRBJ2-7,-,TRBD2,CASSPGTSGYEQYF,TGTGCCAGCAGCCCCGGGACTAGCGGCTACGAGCAGTACTTC
TRBV5-4,TRBJ2-1,-,TRBD2,CASSEGLAVYNEQFF,TGTGCCAGCAGCGAGGGACTAGCGGTCTACAATGAGCAGTTCTTC
TRBV27,TRBJ2-2,-,-,CASSLGQTDTGELFF,TGTGCCAGCAGTTTAGGACAGACTGACACCGGGGAGCTGTTTTTT
TRBV7-8,TRBJ1-4,-,-,CASSLVGGAGRDEKLFF,TGTGCCAGCAGCTTAGTGGGTGGTGCGGGGCGGGATGAAAAACTGTTTTTT
TRBV5-1,TRBJ2-3,-,TRBD1,CASSWGTARPTDTQYF,TGCGCCAGCAGCTGGGGGACAGCCCGACCCACAGATACGCAGTATTTT
TRBV27,TRBJ1-1,-,-,CASPFSGSTEAFF,TGTGCCAGTCCCTTCTCGGGGAGCACTGAAGCTTTCTTT
TRBV19,TRBJ2-2,few,-,CASSSAGGVGNTGELFF,TGTGCCAGTAGTTCCGCAGGCGGGGTGGGGAACACCGGGGAGCTGTTTTTT
TRBV18,TRBJ2-1,once,TRBD2,CASSPGLVDEQFF,TGTGCCAGCTCACCAGGACTAGTTGATGAGCAGTTCTTC
TRBV7-9,TRBJ2-7,-,TRBD2,CASSVSGGTYEQYF,TGTGCCAGCAGCGTTAGCGGGGGGACGTACGAGCAGTACTTC
TRBV27,TRBJ2-5,many,TRBD2,CATRTSTETQYF,TGTGCCACCCGGACTAGCACAGAGACCCAGTACTTC
TRBV11-2,TRBJ2-1,-,-,CASSLDGLAEQFF,TGTGCCAGCAGCTTAGATGGGCTCGCCGAGCAGTTCTTC
TRBV11-3,TRBJ2-1,-,-,CASSWGVGGEQFF,TGTGCCAGCAGCTGGGGGGTGGGAGGTGAGCAGTTCTTC
TRBV20-1,TRBJ2-7,-,TRBD1,CSAGDSYEQYF,TGCAGTGCGGGGGACAGCTACGAGCAGTACTTC
TRBV7-8,TRBJ2-1,-,TRBD2,CASSFGRSGRAYNEQFF,TGTGCCAGCAGCTTCGGGCGTAGCGGGAGGGCTTACAATGAGCAGTTCTTC
TRBV12-5,TRBJ1-4,-,TRBD1,CASGLDRGMKLFF,TGTGCTAGTGGTCTGGACAGGGGCATGAAACTGTTTTTT
TRBV19,TRBJ2-1,-,TRBD2,CASNPAGLSNEQFF,TGTGCCAGTAACCCAGCGGGACTGTCGAATGAGCAGTTCTTC
TRBV7-8,TRBJ2-2,once,TRBD2,CASSRGLAGVNTGELFF,TGTGCCAGCAGCCGGGGACTAGCGGGGGTGAACACCGGGGAGCTGTTTTTT
TRBV7-2,TRBJ2-7,-,TRBD1,CASSSTNRGWGYEQYF,TGTGCCAGCAGCTCTACCAACAGGGGTTGGGGTTACGAGCAGTACTTC
TRBV4-1,TRBJ2-7,once,TRBD1,CASSPRDRGPYEQYF,TGCGCCAGCAGCCCCCGGGACAGGGGACCCTACGAGCAGTACTTC
TRBV9,TRBJ1-2,-,TRBD1,CASTGGLGYGYTF,TGTGCCTCTACAGGGGGTTTAGGCTATGGCTACACCTTC
TRBV18,TRBJ1-1,-,-,CASSTRPLEAFF,TGTGCCAGCTCAACTAGGCCCCTTGAAGCTTTCTTT
TRBV9,TRBJ2-5,-,-,CASSGGSGAPQETQYF,TGTGCCAGCAGCGGAGGTAGTGGTGCTCCTCAAGAGACCCAGTACTTC
TRBV7-6,TRBJ1-6,-,-,CASSLQGNSPLHF,TGTGCCAGCAGCTTACAGGGGAACTCACCCCTCCACTTT
TRBV4-3,TRBJ2-7,-,TRBD2,CASSQGSLAGEQYF,TGCGCCAGCAGCCAAGGTAGTCTAGCGGGTGAGCAGTACTTC
TRBV7-2,TRBJ2-7,-,-,CASSLKRLPGYEQYF,TGTGCCAGCAGCTTAAAAAGGCTCCCAGGTTACGAGCAGTACTTC
TRBV3-1/TRBV3-2,TRBJ1-5,-,-,CASSQVPGGGNQPQHF,TGTGCCAGCAGCCAAGTTCCTGGGGGCGGCAATCAGCCCCAGCATTTT
TRBV28,TRBJ2-7,-,TRBD1,CASSLSGTGAYEQYF,TGTGCCAGCTCATTATCCGGGACAGGGGCCTACGAGCAGTACTTC
TRBV6-5,TRBJ1-2,few,-,CASSFLGGEAGYGYTF,TGTGCCAGCAGTTTCCTCGGGGGAGAGGCGGGGTATGGCTACACCTTC
TRBV7-6,TRBJ1-5,-,-,CASSFASGRVNNQPQHF,TGTGCCAGCAGCTTCGCCTCTGGGAGGGTAAACAATCAGCCCCAGCATTTT
TRBV18,TRBJ1-2,few,TRBD1,CASSPRQGIGYGYTF,TGTGCCAGCTCACCACGACAGGGAATTGGTTATGGCTACACCTTC
TRBV28,TRBJ1-6,few,-,CASSPAGVGGSPLHF,TGTGCCAGCAGCCCTGCAGGGGTAGGAGGATCACCCCTCCACTTT
TRBV6-5,TRBJ2-7,-,-,CASSYSRDLNFYEQYF,TGTGCCAGCAGTTACTCCCGGGACTTGAACTTCTACGAGCAGTACTTC
TRBV2,TRBJ1-5,once,-,CASSEMSSRQPQHF,TGTGCCAGCAGTGAAATGTCTTCTAGGCAGCCCCAGCATTTT
TRBV28,TRBJ2-2,-,-,CASSSPTGELFF,TGTGCCAGCAGTTCCCCGACCGGGGAGCTGTTTTTT
TRBV3-1/TRBV3-2,TRBJ2-7,-,TRBD1,CASSPRGTGIYEQYF,TGTGCCAGCAGCCCACGTGGGACAGGGATCTACGAGCAGTACTTC
TRBV7-8,TRBJ2-4,-,TRBD2,CASSSSGGRLAKNIQYF,TGTGCCAGCAGTTCTAGCGGGGGGAGACTAGCCAAAAACATTCAGTACTTC
TRBV7-2,TRBJ1-1,-,-,CASSLVHNTEAFF,TGTGCCAGCAGCTTAGTACACAACACTGAAGCTTTCTTT
TRBV2,TRBJ1-4,-,-,CASRRGTTNEKLFF,TGTGCCAGCAGAAGGGGGACAACTAATGAAAAACTGTTTTTT
TRBV5-1,TRBJ2-5,-,TRBD1,CASSPVVQGAGETQYF,TGCGCCAGCAGCCCCGTCGTCCAGGGGGCAGGGGAGACCCAGTACTTC
TRBV29-1,TRBJ2-1,-,-,CSVEDLYRATYNEQFF,TGCAGCGTTGAAGATCTTTACAGGGCAACCTACAATGAGCAGTTCTTC
TRBV3-1/TRBV3-2,TRBJ2-7,-,-,CASSQAPSLTYEQYF,TGTGCCAGCAGCCAAGCTCCTAGCCTAACCTACGAGCAGTACTTC
TRBV24-1,TRBJ2-3,-,TRBD1,CATSPRGITDTQYF,TGTGCCACCAGCCCCAGGGGGATCACAGATACGCAGTATTTT
TRBV6-5,TRBJ2-1,-,TRBD1,CASKDRGTYNEQFF,TGTGCCAGCAAAGACAGGGGCACCTACAATGAGCAGTTCTTC
TRBV6-5,TRBJ1-1,-,TRBD1,CASSLEGARGAFF,TGTGCCAGCAGTTTGGAGGGGGCGAGGGGAGCTTTCTTT
TRBV6-2/TRBV6-3,TRBJ2-5,once,TRBD2,CASSSGLADQETQYF,TGTGCCAGCAGTTCAGGACTAGCAGACCAAGAGACCCAGTACTTC
TRBV2,TRBJ2-1,-,TRBD1,CASSKTGVGNEQFF,TGTGCCAGCAGCAAGACAGGGGTTGGGAATGAGCAGTTCTTC
TRBV7-9,TRBJ1-4,-,TRBD1,CASSQTGQSRLTNEKLFF,TGTGCCAGCAGCCAAACGGGACAGTCCCGACTTACTAATGAAAAACTGTTTTTT
TRBV2,TRBJ1-1,-,-,CASKNRGTLRSDEAFF,TGTGCCAGCAAAAATCGGGGTACTCTACGGTCTGATGAAGCTTTCTTT